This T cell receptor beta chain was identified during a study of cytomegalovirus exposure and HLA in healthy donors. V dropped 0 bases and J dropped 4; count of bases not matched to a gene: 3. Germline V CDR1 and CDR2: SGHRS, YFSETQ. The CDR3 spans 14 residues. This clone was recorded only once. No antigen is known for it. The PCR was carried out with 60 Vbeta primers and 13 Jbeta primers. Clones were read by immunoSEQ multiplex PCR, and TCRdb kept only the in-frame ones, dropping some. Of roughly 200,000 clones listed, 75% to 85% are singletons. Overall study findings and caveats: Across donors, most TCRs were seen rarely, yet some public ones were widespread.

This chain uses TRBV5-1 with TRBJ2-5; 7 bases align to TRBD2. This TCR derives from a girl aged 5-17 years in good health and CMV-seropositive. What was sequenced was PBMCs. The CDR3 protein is CASSLAAGVETQYF. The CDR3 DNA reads TGCGCCAGCAGCTTGGCCGCGGGGGTAGAGACCCAGTACTTC.